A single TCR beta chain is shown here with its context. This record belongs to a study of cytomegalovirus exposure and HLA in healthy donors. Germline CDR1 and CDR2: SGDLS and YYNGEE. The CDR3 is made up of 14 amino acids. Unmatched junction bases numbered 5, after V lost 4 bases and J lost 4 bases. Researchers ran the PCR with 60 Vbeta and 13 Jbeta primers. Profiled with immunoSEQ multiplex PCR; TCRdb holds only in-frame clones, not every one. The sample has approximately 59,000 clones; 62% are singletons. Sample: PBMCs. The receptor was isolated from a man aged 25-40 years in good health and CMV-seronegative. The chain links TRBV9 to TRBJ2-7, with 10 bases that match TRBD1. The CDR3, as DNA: TGTGCCAGCAGCCCAAGGACAGGGGGGTACGAGCAGTACTTC. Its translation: CASSPRTGGYEQYF.